Listed below are T cell receptor beta chains from one sample, sequenced in a study of blood T cell repertoires in COVID-19. Assay used: immunoSEQ multiplex PCR; TCRdb lists only in-frame clones, some missing. The sample consists of 450,000 to 500,000 clones, 75% to 90% of them appearing once. The source material was PBMCs or T cells enriched from blood (not recorded which). The receptors shown here come from a woman aged 55 to 70 who had recovered from COVID-19. Both conserved end residues are trimmed from each CDR3.

J: TRBJ1-2; V: TRBV3-1/TRBV3-2; CDR3: ASSQVMGVGYT
J: TRBJ1-2; V: TRBV11-2; CDR3: ASSRGGTGPNYGYT
J: TRBJ1-6; V: TRBV2; CDR3: ASSIRDRYSPLH
J: TRBJ1-2; V: TRBV6-5; CDR3: ASCLGGSNYGYT
J: TRBJ1-5; V: TRBV6-5; CDR3: ASSAISGQPQH
J: TRBJ1-5; V: TRBV2; CDR3: ASSGGQAANQPQH
J: TRBJ2-5; V: TRBV3-1/TRBV3-2; CDR3: ASSQDGTSGMYQETQY
J: TRBJ1-5; V: TRBV7-8; CDR3: ASSLEGGNQPQH
J: TRBJ2-3; V: TRBV18; CDR3: ASSPPSGISTDTQY
J: TRBJ1-3; V: TRBV11-2; CDR3: ASSSQGSGNTIY
J: TRBJ1-2; V: TRBV5-4; CDR3: ASSLVHQGLYGYT
J: TRBJ1-6; V: TRBV19; CDR3: ASSAPGGRSPLH